This T cell receptor beta chain was profiled in a study of STAT5B mutations in CD4+ large granular lymphocyte leukemia. Notes on this clone: Its antigen is not known.

V was shortened by 4 bases and J by 7 bases, with 24 bases between the two germline ends. Germline values: CDR1 SGHNT, CDR2 YYREEE (reference sequence). CDR3 length: 17 amino acids. Profiled with immunoSEQ multiplex PCR; TCRdb holds only in-frame clones, not every one. This sample yields 30,000 to 40,000 clones, of which approximately 88% are seen a single time; 0.95% to 1% belongs to the top ten. General observations from the study: TRBV06-family usage was enriched in top patient clones (8/27) versus controls (2/35).

This chain connects TRBV5-4 to TRBJ2-1; D is tentatively TRBD1 or TRBD2 (6 bases each). Sequencing was performed on CD4+ T cells from blood buffy coats. The origin of this receptor is a human donor in good health. The CDR3 bases are TGTGCCAGCAGCAGTAGTTTACGGGGGCTAACGGGGAATGAGCAGTTCTTC. This sequence encodes CASSSSLRGLTGNEQFF.